This paragraph covers one T cell receptor beta chain sequence. These data belong to a study of T cells in Graves' hyperthyroidism and ophthalmopathy. Amplified TCR beta CDR3 regions derived from RNA transcripts. The HTBI primer set was used in a first-round RT-PCR of the TCR CDR3. TCRdb passed the multiplex PCR reads through MiXCR, listing each CDR3 protein once. The sample comprises approximately 600,000 distinct CDR3 sequences, about 20% of which are singletons, and about 34% rests with the top ten. Germline V lookup: CDR1 DFQATT, CDR2 SNEGSKA (reference sequence). With 3 bases clipped from V and 7 bases from J, the junction kept 11 bases outside the gene matches. The CDR3 is 14 amino acids. Together with thyroid ultrasound, orbital computed tomography, serum thyroxine and TRAb, clinical symptoms were used for diagnoses.

The V call is TRBV20-1, the J call TRBJ2-7; 8 bases fit TRBD1. This TCR derives from a man aged 30-40 years with Graves' ophthalmopathy. Sequenced: blood. CDR3 DNA: TGCAGTGCTAGCCGGGACAGGAAGGCGTGGGAGCAGTACTTC. Amino acids: CSASRDRKAWEQYF.